This TCR beta chain was sequenced for a study of T cells in localized non-small cell lung cancer. Points from the study as a whole: The study found T cell clonality highest in uninvolved adjacent lung, above tumor.

With regard to this clone: Its antigen is not known.

Data came from immunoSEQ multiplex PCR; TCRdb stores just in-frame clones and leaves some out. The sample holds 55,000 to 65,000 clones; 80% to 90% are singletons and the top ten take approximately 22%. The trim removed 3 bases at V and 9 bases at J, leaving 4 bases unmatched. The germline V gene encodes CDR1 LNHDA and CDR2 SQIVND (reference sequence). CDR3 length equals 14 residues. The sequence was obtained from a man aged 35 to 70 with stage I squamous cell lung carcinoma. The rearrangement links TRBV19 to TRBJ2-1; TRBD2 matches 11 bases. The material was peripheral blood, obtained before any cancer treatment. The CDR3 spells CASSMGLAGGEQFF. The CDR3 DNA sequence: TGTGCCAGTAGTATGGGGCTAGCGGGAGGTGAGCAGTTCTTC. Filled out from reference TRBV19 and TRBJ2-1, the complete variable domain reads DGGITQSPKYLFRKEGQNVTLSCEQNLNHDAMYWYRQDPGQGLRLIYYSQIVNDFQKGDIAEGYSVSREKKESFPLTVTSAQKNPTAFYLCASSMGLAGGEQFFGPGTRLTVL.